Listed below are T cell receptor beta chains from one sample, sequenced in a study of T cells expressing NK-cell markers. TCRdb processed the 5' RACE reads again and assigns one entry to each CDR3 protein, with no DNA. The sample has 5,000 to 6,500 distinct CDR3 sequences, and its top ten clones hold about 60%. The sequenced sample consisted of blood T cells: a sorted CD56 or NKG2C T cell subset, CD4+ or CD8+ T cells, or bulk PBMC T cells (not recorded which). The receptors originated from a young man in good health. Each CDR3 is given with its conserved first and last residue. For some rows the clone size is stated as once, few or many, or as a class when expanded; others skip it.

J gene | V gene | clone size | CDR3 protein
TRBJ2-3 | TRBV25-1 | . | CASSEWGDTDTQYF
TRBJ2-1 | TRBV20-1 | large | CSAREPSGYNEQFF
TRBJ2-7 | TRBV28 | . | CASSHLRRGGQYF
TRBJ1-4 | TRBV6-1 | . | CASSEETGGGEKLFF
TRBJ2-1 | TRBV5-1 | . | CASSLGAKLITSYNEQFF
TRBJ2-7 | TRBV10-2 | . | CATTGTSENEQYF
TRBJ2-2 | TRBV3-1 | medium-sized | CASSGTSDIGELFF
TRBJ2-7 | TRBV19 | . | CASSPDRGHHEQYF
TRBJ2-3 | TRBV6-4 | . | CASSDGTSSADTQYF
TRBJ1-1 | TRBV7-9 | . | CASSPMKKTGKGWDFF
TRBJ2-6 | TRBV14 | . | CASSHFSGANVLTF
TRBJ2-1 | TRBV29-1 | . | CSVVWGREESYNEQFF
TRBJ2-3 | TRBV7-9 | . | CASSPPADYNTDTQYF
TRBJ2-3 | TRBV7-6 | . | CASSAGGSTGTDTQYF
TRBJ2-2 | TRBV12-3/TRBV12-4 | . | CASSPDRTGELFF
TRBJ2-1 | TRBV20-1 | . | CSARGLETSWDNEQFF
TRBJ1-4 | TRBV7-2 | . | CASSVSGKPNEKLFF
TRBJ1-5 | TRBV20-1 | . | CSARTSPTQPQHF
TRBJ2-3 | TRBV5-1 | . | CASSLIDTDTQYF
TRBJ2-1 | TRBV15 | . | CATSRDNKGFNEQFF
TRBJ1-3 | TRBV7-3 | . | CASSLGPQDTIYF
TRBJ2-3 | TRBV6-4 | . | CASSPSGTDTQYF
TRBJ2-1 | TRBV7-9 | . | CASSSWYGSYNEQFF
TRBJ2-5 | TRBV4-2 | . | CASSQTTGGGGGGYGKYF
TRBJ2-1 | TRBV6-1 | . | CASSEPPGGGGDEQFF
TRBJ2-1 | TRBV24-1 | . | CATSDPLAGDVNEQFF
TRBJ2-3 | TRBV5-1 | . | CASSPGSCCTDTQYF
TRBJ2-3 | TRBV5-5 | . | CASSRLAGEKDTQYF
TRBJ1-1 | TRBV30 | . | CAWRQQGNTEAFF
TRBJ1-2 | TRBV7-8 | . | CASSPTRQANYGYTF
TRBJ2-7 | TRBV7-2 | . | CASSLEGGGLGEQYF
TRBJ2-3 | TRBV24-1 | . | CATSDLSGDTDTQYF
TRBJ2-5 | TRBV12-3/TRBV12-4 | . | CASRLQETQYF
TRBJ2-1 | TRBV6-1 | . | CASSKGGVLAGNEQFF
TRBJ2-5 | TRBV5-1 | . | CASSLEASGTETQYF
TRBJ2-7 | TRBV12-3/TRBV12-4 | . | CASSPAGSYEQYF
TRBJ2-1 | TRBV7-3 | . | CASSSGLAGVGEQFF
TRBJ2-3 | TRBV5-1 | . | CASSWRWGTDTQYF
TRBJ2-3 | TRBV11-2 | . | CASRSERETLYNTDTQYF
TRBJ2-2 | TRBV3-1 | medium-sized | CASRPGGLDTGELFF
TRBJ1-1 | TRBV4-1 | . | CASSLRRKGTGNTEAFF
TRBJ2-2 | TRBV6-4 | . | CASSDSFTGNTGELFF
TRBJ1-1 | TRBV3-1 | . | CASSQDYGTGVMNTEAFF
TRBJ2-2 | TRBV5-1 | . | CASSFGTSDYTGELFF
TRBJ2-2 | TRBV7-7 | . | CASSSEGANTGELFF